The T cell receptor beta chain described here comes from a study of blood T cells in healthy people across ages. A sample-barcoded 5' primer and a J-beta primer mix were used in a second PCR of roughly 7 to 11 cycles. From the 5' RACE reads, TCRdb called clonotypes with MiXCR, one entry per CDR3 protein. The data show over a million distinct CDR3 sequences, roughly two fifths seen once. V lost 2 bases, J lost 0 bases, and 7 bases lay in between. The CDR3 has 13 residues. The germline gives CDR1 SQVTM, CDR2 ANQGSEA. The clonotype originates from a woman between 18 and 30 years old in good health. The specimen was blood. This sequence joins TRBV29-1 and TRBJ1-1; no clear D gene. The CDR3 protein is CSVEQVVNTEAFF. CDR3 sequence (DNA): TGCAGCGTTGAACAAGTGGTGAACACTGAAGCTTTCTTT.